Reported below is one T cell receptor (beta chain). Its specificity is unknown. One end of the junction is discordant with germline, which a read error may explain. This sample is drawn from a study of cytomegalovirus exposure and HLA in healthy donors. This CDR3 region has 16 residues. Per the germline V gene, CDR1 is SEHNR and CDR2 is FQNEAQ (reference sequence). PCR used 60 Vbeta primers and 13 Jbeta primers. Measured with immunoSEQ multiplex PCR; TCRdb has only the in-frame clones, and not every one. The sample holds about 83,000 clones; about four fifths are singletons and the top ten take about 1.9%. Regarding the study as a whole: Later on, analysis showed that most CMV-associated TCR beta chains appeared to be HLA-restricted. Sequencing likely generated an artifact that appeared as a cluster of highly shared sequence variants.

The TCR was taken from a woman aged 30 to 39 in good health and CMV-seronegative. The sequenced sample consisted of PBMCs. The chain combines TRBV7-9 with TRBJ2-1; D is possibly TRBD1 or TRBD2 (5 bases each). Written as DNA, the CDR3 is TGTTCCAGCAGCTTAGGGGCACTAGGGCACTACAATGAGCAGTTCTTC. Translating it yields CSSSLGALGHYNEQFF. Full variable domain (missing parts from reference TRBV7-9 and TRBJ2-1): DTGVSQNPRHKITKRGQNVTFRCDPISEHNRLYWYRQTLGQGPEFLTYFQNEAQLEKSRLLSDRFSAERPKGSFSTLEIQRTEQGDSAMYLCSSSLGALGHYNEQFFGPGTRLTVL.